The rows below give T cell receptor beta chains drawn from one sample of a study of shared clonotypes between healthy human individuals. Here immunoSEQ multiplex PCR was the method, and the copy in TCRdb shows in-frame clones only, minus some. The sample yields about 1,500,000 clones, approximately 97% seen once. The sample comprised naive CD4+ T cells sorted from blood. The receptors originated from a man under 40 in good health. Each CDR3 is given with its conserved first and last residue. D genes are given only for firm matches. Size values are once, few and many counts, or a class for expanded clones, and some rows have none.

>TRBV27|.|.|TRBJ1-5
CASSLRGSNQPQHF
TGTGCCAGCAGTTTAAGAGGAAGCAATCAGCCCCAGCATTTT
>TRBV29-1|once|.|TRBJ1-3
CSEPGFSGNTIYF
TGCAGCGAGCCTGGGTTCTCAGGAAACACCATATATTTT
>TRBV30|once|TRBD1|TRBJ1-3
CAWSIDRVPDSGNTIYF
TGTGCCTGGAGCATAGACAGGGTCCCCGACTCTGGAAACACCATATATTTT
>TRBV5-4|.|.|TRBJ2-7
CASSSRDTTSYEQYF
TGTGCCAGCAGCTCCCGGGACACAACTTCCTACGAGCAGTACTTC
>TRBV28|.|TRBD1|TRBJ2-6
CASKMGQGASGANVLTF
TGTGCCAGCAAAATGGGCCAGGGGGCCTCTGGGGCCAACGTCCTGACTTTC
>TRBV5-8|.|.|TRBJ1-5
CASSSRGGQPQHF
TGTGCCAGCAGCAGCCGGGGAGGCCAGCCCCAGCATTTT
>TRBV18|.|.|TRBJ2-3
CASSPLGAGTTSTDTQYF
TGTGCCAGCTCACCCCTGGGGGCCGGAACCACTAGCACAGATACGCAGTATTTT
>TRBV27|.|.|TRBJ1-1
CSPPGRMNTEAFF
TGTTCACCCCCCGGTCGTATGAACACTGAAGCTTTCTTT
>TRBV19|once|.|TRBJ1-1
CASSIERQTNTEAFF
TGTGCCAGTAGTATAGAGAGACAGACAAACACTGAAGCTTTCTTT
>TRBV25-1|.|.|TRBJ1-5
CASSGPGRNQPQHF
TGTGCCAGCAGTGGGCCAGGGCGAAATCAGCCCCAGCATTTT
>TRBV5-1|.|TRBD1|TRBJ1-4
CASSLLGTGNEKLFF
TGCGCCAGCAGCCTGCTCGGGACAGGGAATGAAAAACTGTTTTTT
>TRBV7-9|.|TRBD1|TRBJ2-7
CASSLVGDRGDEQYF
TGTGCCAGCAGCTTAGTGGGGGACAGGGGCGACGAGCAGTACTTC
>TRBV27|.|TRBD2|TRBJ2-5
CASRTSGEETQYF
TGTGCCAGTAGGACTAGCGGGGAAGAGACCCAGTACTTC
>TRBV28|.|TRBD1|TRBJ2-7
CASSSPWTGTYEQYF
TGTGCCAGCAGTTCTCCTTGGACAGGAACCTACGAGCAGTACTTC
>TRBV9|once|.|TRBJ2-6
CASSGSSGANVLTF
TGTGCCAGCAGCGGGAGCTCTGGGGCCAACGTCCTGACTTTC
>TRBV6-1|few|.|TRBJ1-2
CASSKGGIGGNYYGYTF
TGTGCCAGCAGTAAAGGGGGTATCGGTGGGAACTACTATGGCTACACCTTC
>TRBV7-6|.|TRBD2|TRBJ2-2
CASSSGLAANTGELFF
TGTGCCAGCAGCTCGGGACTAGCGGCGAACACCGGGGAGCTGTTTTTT
>TRBV5-1|.|TRBD2|TRBJ2-1
CASSRRTSPIGNEQFF
TGCGCCAGCAGCCGCAGGACTAGTCCTATCGGCAATGAGCAGTTCTTC
>TRBV2|.|TRBD1|TRBJ2-5
CASSPPGQGGETQYF
TGTGCCAGCAGTCCTCCCGGACAGGGGGGAGAGACCCAGTACTTC
>TRBV2|.|TRBD2|TRBJ2-7
CASTRDYSYEQYF
TGTGCCAGCACCCGGGACTACTCCTACGAGCAGTACTTC
>TRBV28|.|TRBD2|TRBJ2-5
CASSSPLSSGSETQYF
TGTGCCAGCAGTTCCCCCCTTTCTAGCGGGAGTGAGACCCAGTACTTC
>TRBV2|.|.|TRBJ2-2
CASSETVNTGELFF
TGTGCCAGCAGTGAGACTGTGAACACCGGGGAGCTGTTTTTT
>TRBV5-1|.|TRBD1|TRBJ2-7
CASSRIGQGKPYEQYF
TGCGCCAGCAGCAGGATCGGACAGGGCAAGCCGTACGAGCAGTACTTC
>TRBV19|.|.|TRBJ1-5
CASPSTRDQPQHF
TGTGCCAGCCCCTCAACCCGGGATCAGCCCCAGCATTTT
>TRBV2|.|TRBD2|TRBJ2-5
CAIRDIAGETQYF
TGTGCCATCCGGGACATAGCGGGGGAGACCCAGTACTTC
>TRBV19|.|TRBD2|TRBJ2-3
CASSGLAGYTDTQYF
TGTGCCAGTAGTGGACTAGCGGGTTACACAGATACGCAGTATTTT
>TRBV10-2|.|.|TRBJ2-2
CASAPVTGPGELFF
TGCGCCAGCGCTCCCGTGACTGGACCGGGGGAGCTGTTTTTT
>TRBV27|.|TRBD2|TRBJ2-1
CASSLAGGDNEQFF
TGTGCCAGCAGTTTAGCGGGAGGGGACAATGAGCAGTTCTTC
>TRBV5-4|.|.|TRBJ1-1
CASSLAGPNTEAFF
TGTGCCAGCAGCTTGGCGGGACCCAACACTGAAGCTTTCTTT
>TRBV5-1|.|.|TRBJ2-1
CASSSNSYNEQFF
TGCGCCAGCAGCTCCAACAGTTACAATGAGCAGTTCTTC
>TRBV18|.|TRBD2|TRBJ2-7
CASSPGTSGTYEQYF
TGTGCCAGCTCACCTGGTACTAGCGGGACCTACGAGCAGTACTTC
>TRBV19|.|.|TRBJ1-4
CASRGQGAGEKLFF
TGTGCCAGTAGGGGACAAGGGGCGGGTGAAAAACTGTTTTTT
>TRBV28|.|.|TRBJ2-7
CASSTFSSYEQYF
TGTGCCAGCAGCACTTTTAGCTCCTACGAGCAGTACTTC
>TRBV10-3|.|.|TRBJ2-1
CATGGVSGYNEQFF
TGTGCCACCGGAGGGGTCTCGGGCTACAATGAGCAGTTCTTC
>TRBV5-1|.|.|TRBJ1-1
CASSLGRLGIGRMNTEAFF
TGCGCCAGCAGCTTGGGCAGGTTAGGGATTGGGCGGATGAACACTGAAGCTTTCTTT
>TRBV7-9|.|TRBD1|TRBJ2-3
CASSLTPGQGSTDTQYF
TGTGCCAGCAGCCTTACACCGGGACAGGGATCCACAGATACGCAGTATTTT
>TRBV11-2|.|TRBD2|TRBJ2-3
CASSSSGSTDTQYF
TGTGCCAGCAGCTCTAGCGGGTCCACAGATACGCAGTATTTT
>TRBV27|once|TRBD1|TRBJ1-1
CASTRMVRGQTEAFF
TGTGCCAGCACCCGAATGGTCAGGGGGCAGACTGAAGCTTTCTTT
>TRBV7-9|.|TRBD1|TRBJ2-6
CASSLTKGQGASGANVLTF
TGTGCCAGCAGTCTTACTAAGGGACAGGGGGCCTCTGGGGCCAACGTCCTGACTTTC
>TRBV10-1|.|TRBD2|TRBJ2-2
CASSESWTSGRLAGELFF
TGCGCCAGCAGTGAGTCGTGGACTAGCGGGAGACTCGCCGGGGAGCTGTTTTTT
>TRBV30|.|.|TRBJ2-7
CAWSRPYEQYF
TGTGCCTGGAGCCGACCCTACGAGCAGTACTTC
>TRBV7-9|.|.|TRBJ2-5
CASSTSRGETQYF
TGTGCCAGCAGCACCAGCCGGGGGGAGACCCAGTACTTC
>TRBV7-6|.|TRBD2|TRBJ2-7
CASSSLAGGYVSYEQYF
TGTGCCAGCAGCTCGCTAGCGGGAGGGTATGTTTCCTACGAGCAGTACTTC
>TRBV5-1|.|TRBD1|TRBJ1-1
CASSLDRGISDTEAFF
TGCGCCAGCAGTTTGGACAGGGGGATTTCGGACACTGAAGCTTTCTTT
>TRBV28|.|.|TRBJ2-7
CASSFEIHYEQYF
TGTGCCAGCAGTTTCGAGATACACTACGAGCAGTACTTC
>TRBV4-2|.|.|TRBJ2-7
CASSFRDVSYEQYF
TGTGCCAGCAGCTTCCGGGACGTCTCCTACGAGCAGTACTTC
>TRBV28|.|TRBD2|TRBJ2-1
CASSPSGRAGEQFF
TGTGCCAGCAGCCCTAGCGGGAGGGCCGGTGAGCAGTTCTTC
>TRBV30|.|TRBD2|TRBJ2-3
CAWSAASGTYPSTDTQYF
TGTGCCTGGAGTGCGGCAAGCGGGACTTACCCTTCCACAGATACGCAGTATTTT
>TRBV4-1|.|.|TRBJ2-6
CASSQGGSSGANVLTF
TGCGCCAGCAGCCAAGGGGGTAGCTCTGGGGCCAACGTCCTGACTTTC
>TRBV5-1|.|.|TRBJ2-2
CASSLRGDTGELFF
TGCGCCAGCAGCTTGAGGGGTGACACCGGGGAGCTGTTTTTT
>TRBV5-6|.|.|TRBJ1-5
CASSPRGARQPQHF
TGTGCCAGCAGCCCCCGGGGGGCACGTCAGCCCCAGCATTTT